Here is one TCR beta chain with its context. This entry is derived from a study of blood T cell repertoires in COVID-19. Overall study context: T cells, B-cell-depleted T cells, or PBMCs supplied cDNA or gDNA.

V lost 5 bases to trimming and J lost 1 base, with 6 bases between them. The CDR3 totals 12 residues. In the study's own analysis: Amplification of reference gene primers was used by the study to estimate nucleated cell counts. Method: immunoSEQ multiplex PCR; TCRdb's copy keeps in-frame clones and lacks some. That table gives V, J and clone size, and the DNA gave D and trimming. The data show about 130,000 clones, around 86% seen once. Participant age was about 18 to 100 years, and participants resided in approximately 24 US areas. Which cohort a participant joined came from the clinical history participants gave.

Sequencing used PBMCs or T cells enriched from blood (not recorded which). This sequence originates from a man under 40 who had recovered from COVID-19. V usage is TRBV12-3 or TRBV12-4 and J usage is TRBJ2-7; D ambiguous. The CDR3 protein is CASSPESYEQYF. CDR3 DNA: TGTGCCAGCAGTCCGGAGTCCTACGAGCAGTACTTC.